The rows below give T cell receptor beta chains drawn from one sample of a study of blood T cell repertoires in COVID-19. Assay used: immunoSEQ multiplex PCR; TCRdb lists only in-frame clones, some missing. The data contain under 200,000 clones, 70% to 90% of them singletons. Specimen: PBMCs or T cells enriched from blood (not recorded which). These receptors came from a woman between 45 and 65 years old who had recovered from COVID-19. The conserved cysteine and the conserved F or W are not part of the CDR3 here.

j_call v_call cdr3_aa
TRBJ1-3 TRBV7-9 ASSLDGIRGPGNTIY
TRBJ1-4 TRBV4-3 ASSQDPATNEKLF
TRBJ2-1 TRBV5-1 ASSLGPSSGNSYNEQF
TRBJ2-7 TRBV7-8 ASSQPGQGAHEQY
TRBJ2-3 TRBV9 ASSTMGQATDTQY
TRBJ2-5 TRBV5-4 ASSFGLAGGQETQY
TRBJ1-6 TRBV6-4 ASSLTTGNNSPLH
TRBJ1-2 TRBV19 ASRTGIYGYT
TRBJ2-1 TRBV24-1 ATSDPSGAYNEQF
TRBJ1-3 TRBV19 ASSIGGTGNTIY
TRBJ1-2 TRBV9 ASSVPGGGNYGYT
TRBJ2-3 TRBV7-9 ASSLPGLAGGPSDTQY
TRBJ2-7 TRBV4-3 ASSQGPRGYEQY
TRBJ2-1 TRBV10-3 AIRPGTSGFYNEQF
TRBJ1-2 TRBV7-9 ASSLAGGRDGYT
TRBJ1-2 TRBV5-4 ASSTDRGHNYGYT
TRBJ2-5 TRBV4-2 ASSPGISDRTFQETQY
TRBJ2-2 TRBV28 ASIAGGNTGELF
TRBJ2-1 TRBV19 ASSISRVDEQF
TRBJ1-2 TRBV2 ASRARGSIYGYT
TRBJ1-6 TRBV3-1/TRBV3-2 ASSQGNRSPLH
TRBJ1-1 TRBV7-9 ASSMYGQGMNTEAF
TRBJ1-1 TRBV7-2 ASSNYGGTEAF
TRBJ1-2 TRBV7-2 ASSSTGQVRSGYT
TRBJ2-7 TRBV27 ASSSRGLPYEQY
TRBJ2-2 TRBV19 ASRTGANTGELF